The sequence of this T cell receptor beta chain was determined in a study of T cells after yellow fever vaccination. Overall study findings and caveats: It was the secondary response that reached its peak faster, day 5 versus 15, but it was weaker. The study noted that FACS-sorted repertoires could contain abundant clonotypes contaminating from the bulk population. Overall, a small share of clonotypes was seen in both CD4 and CD8 compartments.

This CDR3 is 15 amino acids long. The germline V and J ends were trimmed by 1 base and 1 base, with 13 bases remaining between them. Per germline, CDR1 DFQATT and CDR2 SNEGSKA (reference sequence). The TCR cDNA carried a universal primer site and UMIs from 5'RACE template switching. TCRdb reanalysed the 5' RACE reads using MiXCR and keeps one entry per CDR3 protein. Of about 500,000 distinct CDR3 sequences in the sample, roughly a sixth are singletons; the top ten hold 17%. A word on this clonotype: Its target is not known.

This clonotype originated in a man aged 18-30 years who received the YFV17D yellow fever vaccine. The chain employs TRBV20-1 and TRBJ1-1; tentative D call: TRBD1 (5 bases). Sequencing was performed on PBMCs, taken 5 to 6 days after the first yellow fever vaccination. The CDR3 spells CSARGGVRRNTEAFF. The CDR3 DNA reads TGCAGTGCTAGAGGAGGGGTTAGGCGGAACACTGAAGCTTTCTTT.